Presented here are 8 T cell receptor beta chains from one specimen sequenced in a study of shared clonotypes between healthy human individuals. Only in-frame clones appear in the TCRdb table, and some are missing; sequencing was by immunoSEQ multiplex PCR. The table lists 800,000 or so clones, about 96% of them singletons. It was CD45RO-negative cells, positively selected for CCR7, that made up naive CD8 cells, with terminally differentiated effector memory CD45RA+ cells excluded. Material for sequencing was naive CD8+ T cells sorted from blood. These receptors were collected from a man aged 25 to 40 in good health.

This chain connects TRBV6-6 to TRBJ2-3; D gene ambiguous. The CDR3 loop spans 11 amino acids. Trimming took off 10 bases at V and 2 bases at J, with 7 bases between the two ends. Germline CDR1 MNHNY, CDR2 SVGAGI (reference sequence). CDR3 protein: CATDLTDTQYF. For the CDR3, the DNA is TGTGCCACCGACCTCACAGATACGCAGTATTTT.

DNA of the CDR3: TGCGCCAGCAGCCAGCTCTCTAGCGGGAGGCTCAACGAGCAGTACTTC. Amino acid sequence: CASSQLSSGRLNEQYF. The chain carries TRBV4-1 and TRBJ2-7, with 11 nucleotides matching TRBD2. Unmatched junction bases numbered 9, after V lost 3 bases and J lost 5 bases. In germline, CDR1 is MGHRA, CDR2 YSYEKL. The CDR3 spans 16 residues.

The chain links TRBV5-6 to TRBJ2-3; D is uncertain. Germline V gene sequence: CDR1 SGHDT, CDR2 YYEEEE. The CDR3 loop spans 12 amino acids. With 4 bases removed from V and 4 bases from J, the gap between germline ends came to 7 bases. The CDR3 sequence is CASSRTADTQYF. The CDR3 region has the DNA TGTGCCAGCAGCCGGACCGCAGATACGCAGTATTTT.

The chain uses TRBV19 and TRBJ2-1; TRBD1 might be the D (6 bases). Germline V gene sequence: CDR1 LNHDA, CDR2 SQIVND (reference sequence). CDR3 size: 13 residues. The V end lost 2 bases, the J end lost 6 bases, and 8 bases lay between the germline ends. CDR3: CASSITGSNEQFF. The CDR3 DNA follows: TGTGCCAGTAGTATAACAGGGAGCAATGAGCAGTTCTTC.

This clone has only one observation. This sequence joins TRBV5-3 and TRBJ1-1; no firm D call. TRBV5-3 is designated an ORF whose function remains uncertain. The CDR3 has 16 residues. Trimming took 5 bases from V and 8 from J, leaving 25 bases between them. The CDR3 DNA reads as TGTGCCAGAAGACCAGGAGGGCCAGTAGCCTCCGGCGAAGCTTTCTTT. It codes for CARRPGGPVASGEAFF.

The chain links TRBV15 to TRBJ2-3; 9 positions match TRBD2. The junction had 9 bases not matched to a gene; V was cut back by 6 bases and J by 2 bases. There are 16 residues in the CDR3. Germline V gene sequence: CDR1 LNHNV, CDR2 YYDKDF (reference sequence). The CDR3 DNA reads TGTGCCACCAGTAAACCGGGACTAGCCCTCACAGATACGCAGTATTTT. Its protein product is CATSKPGLALTDTQYF. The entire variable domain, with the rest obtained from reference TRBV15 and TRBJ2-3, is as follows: DAMVIQNPRYQVTQFGKPVTLSCSQTLNHNVMYWYQQKSSQAPKLLFHYYDKDFNNEADTPDNFQSRRPNTSFCFLDIRSPGLGDTAMYLCATSKPGLALTDTQYFGPGTRLTVL.

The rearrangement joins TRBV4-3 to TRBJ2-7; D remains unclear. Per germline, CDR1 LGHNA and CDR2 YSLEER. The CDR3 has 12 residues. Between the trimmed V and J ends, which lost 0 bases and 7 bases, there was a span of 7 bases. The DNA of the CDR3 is TGCGCCAGCAGCCAAGATTTCACGGAGCAGTACTTC. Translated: CASSQDFTEQYF.

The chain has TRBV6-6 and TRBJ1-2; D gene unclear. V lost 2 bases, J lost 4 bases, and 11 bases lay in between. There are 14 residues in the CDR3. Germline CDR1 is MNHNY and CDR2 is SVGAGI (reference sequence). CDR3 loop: CASSYLGVGYGYTF. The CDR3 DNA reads TGTGCCAGCAGTTACCTCGGGGTGGGCTATGGCTACACCTTC.